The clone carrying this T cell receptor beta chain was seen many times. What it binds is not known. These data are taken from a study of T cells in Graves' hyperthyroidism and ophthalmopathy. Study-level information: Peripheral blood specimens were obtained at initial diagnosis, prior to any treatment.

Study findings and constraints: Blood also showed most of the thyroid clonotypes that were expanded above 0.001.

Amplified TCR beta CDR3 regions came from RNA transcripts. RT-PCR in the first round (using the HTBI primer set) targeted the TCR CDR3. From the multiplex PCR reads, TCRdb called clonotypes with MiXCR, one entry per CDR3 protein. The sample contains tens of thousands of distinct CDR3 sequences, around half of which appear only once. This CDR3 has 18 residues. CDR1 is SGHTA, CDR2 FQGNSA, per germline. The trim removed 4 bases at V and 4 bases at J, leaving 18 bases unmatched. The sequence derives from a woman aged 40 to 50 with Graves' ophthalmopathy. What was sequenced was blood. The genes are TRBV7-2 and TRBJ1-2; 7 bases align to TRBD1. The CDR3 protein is CASSSGPTGNFLPYGYTF. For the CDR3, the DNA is TGTGCCAGCAGCTCAGGCCCGACAGGGAACTTCCTCCCCTATGGCTACACCTTC.